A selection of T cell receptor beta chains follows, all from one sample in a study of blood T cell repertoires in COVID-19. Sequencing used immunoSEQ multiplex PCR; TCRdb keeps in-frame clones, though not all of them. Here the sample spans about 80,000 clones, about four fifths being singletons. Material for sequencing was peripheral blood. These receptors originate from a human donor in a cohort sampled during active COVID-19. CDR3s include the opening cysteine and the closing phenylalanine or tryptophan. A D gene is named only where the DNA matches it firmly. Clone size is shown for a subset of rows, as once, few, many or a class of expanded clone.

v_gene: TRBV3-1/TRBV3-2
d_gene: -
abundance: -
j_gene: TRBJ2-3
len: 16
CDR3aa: CASSQDLSGFTDTQYF
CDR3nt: TGTGCCAGCAGCCAAGATCTCAGCGGTTTTACAGATACGCAGTATTTT

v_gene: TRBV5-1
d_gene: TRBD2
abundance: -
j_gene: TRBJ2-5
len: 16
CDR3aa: CASSLVAGGPQETQYF
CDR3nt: TGCGCCAGCAGCTTGGTAGCGGGAGGGCCCCAAGAGACCCAGTACTTC

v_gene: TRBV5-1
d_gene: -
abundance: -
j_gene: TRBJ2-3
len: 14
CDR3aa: CASSILSGTDTQYF
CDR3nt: TGCGCCAGCAGCATCCTAAGTGGCACAGATACGCAGTATTTT

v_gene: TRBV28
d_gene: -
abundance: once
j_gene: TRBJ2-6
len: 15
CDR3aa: CASGKLGAGANVLTF
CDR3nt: TGTGCCAGCGGTAAGCTAGGGGCTGGGGCCAACGTCCTGACTTTC

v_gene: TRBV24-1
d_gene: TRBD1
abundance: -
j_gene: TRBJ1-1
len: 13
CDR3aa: CATSGTGNTEAFF
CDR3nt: TGTGCCACCAGTGGGACAGGAAACACTGAAGCTTTCTTT

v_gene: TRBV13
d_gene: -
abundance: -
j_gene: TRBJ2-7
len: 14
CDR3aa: CASSREGDGSEQYF
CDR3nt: TGTGCCAGCAGCCGAGAGGGGGACGGTTCGGAGCAGTACTTC

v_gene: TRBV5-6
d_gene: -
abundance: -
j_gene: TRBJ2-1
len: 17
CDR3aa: CASSSPHGGGTYNEQFF
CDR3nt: TGTGCCAGCAGCTCACCCCATGGCGGCGGGACCTACAATGAGCAGTTCTTC

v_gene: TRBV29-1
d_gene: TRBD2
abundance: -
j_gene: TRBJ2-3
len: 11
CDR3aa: CSAVAGDTQYF
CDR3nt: TGCAGCGCCGTAGCGGGAGATACGCAGTATTTT

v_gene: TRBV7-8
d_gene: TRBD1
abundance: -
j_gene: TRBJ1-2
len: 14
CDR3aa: CASSLAGQGGGYTF
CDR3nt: TGTGCCAGCAGCTTAGCCGGACAGGGAGGTGGCTACACCTTC

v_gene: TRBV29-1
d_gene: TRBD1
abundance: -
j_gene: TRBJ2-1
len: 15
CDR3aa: CSVVRTGWSYNEQFF
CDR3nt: TGCAGCGTCGTTCGGACAGGGTGGTCGTACAATGAGCAGTTCTTC

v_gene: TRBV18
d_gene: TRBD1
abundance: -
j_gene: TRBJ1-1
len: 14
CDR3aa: CASSAGTGDTEAFF
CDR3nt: TGTGCCAGCTCGGCCGGGACAGGGGACACTGAAGCTTTCTTT

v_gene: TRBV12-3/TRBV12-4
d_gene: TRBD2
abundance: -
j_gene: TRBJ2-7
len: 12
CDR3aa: CASRSGGKEQYF
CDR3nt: TGTGCCAGCAGGAGCGGGGGAAAGGAACAGTACTTC

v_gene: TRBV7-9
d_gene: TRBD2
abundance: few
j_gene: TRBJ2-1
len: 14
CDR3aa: CASSFSGTNNEQFF
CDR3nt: TGTGCCAGCAGCTTTAGCGGGACCAACAATGAGCAGTTCTTC

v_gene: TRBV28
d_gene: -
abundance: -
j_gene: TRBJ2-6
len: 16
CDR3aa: CASSGRGFSGANVLTF
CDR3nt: TGTGCCAGCAGTGGCAGGGGCTTCTCTGGGGCCAACGTCCTGACTTTC

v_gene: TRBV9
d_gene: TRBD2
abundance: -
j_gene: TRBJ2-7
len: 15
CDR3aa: CASSVGLGASYEQYF
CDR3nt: TGTGCCAGCAGCGTCGGACTAGGGGCCTCCTACGAGCAGTACTTC

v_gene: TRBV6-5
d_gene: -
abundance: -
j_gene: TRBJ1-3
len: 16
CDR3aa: CASSYGTQNSGNTIYF
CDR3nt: TGTGCCAGCAGTTATGGGACACAGAACTCTGGAAACACCATATATTTT

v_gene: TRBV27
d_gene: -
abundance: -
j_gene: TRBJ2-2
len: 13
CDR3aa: CASSFWRAGELFF
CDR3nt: TGTGCCAGCAGTTTTTGGCGGGCGGGGGAGCTGTTTTTT